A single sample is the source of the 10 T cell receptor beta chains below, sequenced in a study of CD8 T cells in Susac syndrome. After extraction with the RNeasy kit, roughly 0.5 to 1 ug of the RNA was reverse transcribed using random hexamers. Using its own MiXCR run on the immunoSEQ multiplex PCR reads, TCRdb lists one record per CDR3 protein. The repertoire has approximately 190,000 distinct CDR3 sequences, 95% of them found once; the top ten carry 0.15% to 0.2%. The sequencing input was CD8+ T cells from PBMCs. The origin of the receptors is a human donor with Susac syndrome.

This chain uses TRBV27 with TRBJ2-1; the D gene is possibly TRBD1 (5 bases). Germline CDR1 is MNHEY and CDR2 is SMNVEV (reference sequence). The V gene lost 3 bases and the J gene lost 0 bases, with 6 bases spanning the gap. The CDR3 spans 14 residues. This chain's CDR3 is CASSFRASYNEQFF. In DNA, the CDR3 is TGTGCCAGCAGTTTCAGGGCCTCCTACAATGAGCAGTTCTTC.

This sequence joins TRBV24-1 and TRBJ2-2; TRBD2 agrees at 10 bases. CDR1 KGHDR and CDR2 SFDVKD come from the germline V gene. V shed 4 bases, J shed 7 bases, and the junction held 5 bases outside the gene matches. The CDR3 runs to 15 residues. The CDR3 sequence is CATSDGTSARGELFF. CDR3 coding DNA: TGTGCCACCAGTGACGGGACTAGCGCCCGCGGGGAGCTGTTTTTT.

DNA of the CDR3: TGTGCCAGCAGCCCTAGGTCGGGGGCTGGGGCCAACGTCCTGACTTTC. Its protein is CASSPRSGAGANVLTF. V gene TRBV7-9 combines with J gene TRBJ2-6; D is possibly TRBD2 (6 bases). This CDR3 spans 16 amino acids. The germline V gene encodes CDR1 SEHNR and CDR2 FQNEAQ (reference sequence). Trimming took off 5 bases at V and 2 bases at J, with 13 bases between the two ends. The full variable domain, its missing parts supplied by reference TRBV7-9 and TRBJ2-6, is DTGVSQNPRHKITKRGQNVTFRCDPISEHNRLYWYRQTLGQGPEFLTYFQNEAQLEKSRLLSDRFSAERPKGSFSTLEIQRTEQGDSAMYLCASSPRSGAGANVLTFGAGSRLTVL.

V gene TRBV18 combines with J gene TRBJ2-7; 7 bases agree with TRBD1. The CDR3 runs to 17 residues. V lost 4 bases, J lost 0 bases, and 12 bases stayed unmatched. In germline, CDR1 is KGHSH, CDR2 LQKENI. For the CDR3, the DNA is TGTGCCAGCTCACACTCTCAGTTACAGGGGAGCTCCTACGAGCAGTACTTC. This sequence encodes CASSHSQLQGSSYEQYF.

CDR3 DNA: TGTGCCAGCAGCTTAGCGGGTTCCCAAGAGACCCAGTACTTC. Translated, it gives CASSLAGSQETQYF. The chain recombines TRBV7-2 with TRBJ2-5; D is undetermined. V was cut by 0 bases and J by 1 base, with 6 bases left in between. The CDR3 length is 14 residues. CDR1 and CDR2 (germline): SGHTA, FQGNSA. Variable domain in full (rest from reference TRBV7-2 and TRBJ2-5): GAGVSQSPSNKVTEKGKDVELRCDPISGHTALYWYRQSLGQGLEFLIYFQGNSAPDKSGLPSDRFSAERTGGSVSTLTIQRTQQEDSAVYLCASSLAGSQETQYFGPGTRLLVL.

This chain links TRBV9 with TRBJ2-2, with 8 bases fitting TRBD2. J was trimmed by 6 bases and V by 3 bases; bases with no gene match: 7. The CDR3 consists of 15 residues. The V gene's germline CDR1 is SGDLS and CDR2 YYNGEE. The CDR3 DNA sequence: TGTGCCAGCAGCGCGAGGAGCGGGAGACCCGGGGAGCTGTTTTTT. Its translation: CASSARSGRPGELFF.

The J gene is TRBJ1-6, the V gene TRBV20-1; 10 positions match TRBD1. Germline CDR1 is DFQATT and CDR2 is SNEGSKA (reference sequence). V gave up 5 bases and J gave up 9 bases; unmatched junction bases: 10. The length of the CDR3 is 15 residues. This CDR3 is CSAHDRGRLGSPLHF. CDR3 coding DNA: TGCAGTGCTCACGACAGGGGGCGATTGGGTTCACCCCTCCACTTT.

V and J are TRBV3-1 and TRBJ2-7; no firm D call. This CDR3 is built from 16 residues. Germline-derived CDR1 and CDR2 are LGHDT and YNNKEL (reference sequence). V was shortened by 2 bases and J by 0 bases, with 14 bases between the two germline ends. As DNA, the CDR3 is TGTGCCAGCAGCCAACACGTCGTCCCCAGCTCCTACGAGCAGTACTTC. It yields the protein CASSQHVVPSSYEQYF.

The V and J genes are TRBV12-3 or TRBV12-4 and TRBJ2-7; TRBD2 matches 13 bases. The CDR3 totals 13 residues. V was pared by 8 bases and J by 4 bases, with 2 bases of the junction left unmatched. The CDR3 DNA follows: TGTGCCAGCCGACTAGCGGGGGGATACGAGCAGTACTTC. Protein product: CASRLAGGYEQYF.

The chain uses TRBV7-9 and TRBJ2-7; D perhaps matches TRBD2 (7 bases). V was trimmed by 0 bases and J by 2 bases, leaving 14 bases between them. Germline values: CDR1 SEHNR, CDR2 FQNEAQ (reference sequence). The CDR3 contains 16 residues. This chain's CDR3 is CASSLAGGTSTYEQYF. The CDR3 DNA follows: TGTGCCAGCAGCTTAGCGGGAGGGACAAGTACCTACGAGCAGTACTTC.